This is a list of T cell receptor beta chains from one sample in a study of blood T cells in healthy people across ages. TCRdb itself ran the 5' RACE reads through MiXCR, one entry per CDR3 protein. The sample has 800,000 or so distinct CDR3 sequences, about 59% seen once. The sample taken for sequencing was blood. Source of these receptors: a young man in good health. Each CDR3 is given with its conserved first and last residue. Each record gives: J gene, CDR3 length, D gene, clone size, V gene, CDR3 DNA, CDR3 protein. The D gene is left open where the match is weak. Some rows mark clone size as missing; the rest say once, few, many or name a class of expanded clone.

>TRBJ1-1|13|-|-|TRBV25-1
TGTGCCAGCAGTAGGTCCCCCCTCGCTGAAGCTTTCTTT
CASSRSPLAEAFF
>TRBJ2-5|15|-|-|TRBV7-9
TGTGCCAGCAGCCGCCTTGTTGGGGATGTAGAGACCCAGTACTTC
CASSRLVGDVETQYF
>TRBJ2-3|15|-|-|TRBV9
TGTGCCAGCAGCGTAGATGGGCGGAGCACAGATACGCAGTATTTT
CASSVDGRSTDTQYF
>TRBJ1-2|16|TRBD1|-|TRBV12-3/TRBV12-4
TGTGCCAGCAGTTTGGGACAGGCAGACCTTAACTATGGCTACACCTTC
CASSLGQADLNYGYTF
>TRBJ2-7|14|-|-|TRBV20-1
TGCAGTGGTACCGGGACAAGGGTATTCTACGAGCAGTACTTC
CSGTGTRVFYEQYF
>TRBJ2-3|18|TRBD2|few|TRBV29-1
TGCAGCGTCCTCCCCCCTAGCGGGGGGGCACTAGGCACAGATACGCAGTATTTT
CSVLPPSGGALGTDTQYF
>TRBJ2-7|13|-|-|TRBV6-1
TGTGCCAGCAGTGAAATCCTAGGCTACGAGCAGTACTTC
CASSEILGYEQYF
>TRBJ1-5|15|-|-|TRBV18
TGTGCCAGCTCTCCGACACAAGTTCCGGATCAGCCCCAGCATTTT
CASSPTQVPDQPQHF
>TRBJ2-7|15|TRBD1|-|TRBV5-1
TGCGCCAGCAGCCTAAACACAGGGGGCGCATACGAGCAGTACTTC
CASSLNTGGAYEQYF
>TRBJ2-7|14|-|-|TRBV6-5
TGTGCCAGCAGTTCCGGGGGTTTACGTAACGAGCAGTACTTC
CASSSGGLRNEQYF
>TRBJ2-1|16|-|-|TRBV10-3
TGTGCCATCAGTGACCAAGCAGGGGACGGCCAAGAGACCCAGTTCTTC
CAISDQAGDGQETQFF
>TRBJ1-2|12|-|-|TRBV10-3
TGTGCCATCAGACAACAGGGTGACAGCTACACCTTC
CAIRQQGDSYTF
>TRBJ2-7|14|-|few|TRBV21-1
TGTGCCAGCAGGGTGGACAGGGGGTATCACGAGCAGTACTTC
CASRVDRGYHEQYF
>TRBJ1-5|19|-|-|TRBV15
TGTGCCACCAGCAGAGATCAAATCGGGCCCGTCGGCGGGGGCCAGCCCCAGCATTTT
CATSRDQIGPVGGGQPQHF
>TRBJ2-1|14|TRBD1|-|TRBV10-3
TGTGCCATCAGGAGGACAGGGGAGAATTATGAGCAGTTCTTC
CAIRRTGENYEQFF
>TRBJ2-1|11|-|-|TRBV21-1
TGTGCCGGATACACGTACAATGAGCAGTTCTTC
CAGYTYNEQFF
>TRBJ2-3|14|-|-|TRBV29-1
TGCAGTGTTGCGAGCCCCGCGGGTATAGATACGCAGTATTTT
CSVASPAGIDTQYF
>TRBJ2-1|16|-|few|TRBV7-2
TGTGCCAGCAGCTTAAGGCGTACCGGCTCCTACAATGAGCAGTTCTTC
CASSLRRTGSYNEQFF
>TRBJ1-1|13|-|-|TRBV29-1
TGCAGCGGTGACGGAGGTGGGAACACTGAAGCTTTCTTT
CSGDGGGNTEAFF
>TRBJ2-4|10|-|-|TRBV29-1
TGCAGCGTGACCTCTGGTGAGCAGTACTTC
CSVTSGEQYF
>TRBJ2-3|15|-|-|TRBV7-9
TGTGCCAGCACCGAGCGTTGGGGTTTCACAGATACGCAGTATTTT
CASTERWGFTDTQYF
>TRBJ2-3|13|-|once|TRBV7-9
TGTGCCAGCATCACCCGGCCCACAGATACGCAGTATTTT
CASITRPTDTQYF
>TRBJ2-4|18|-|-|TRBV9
TGTGCCAGCAGCGTAGACTGGGACACCTTACTAGCCAAAAACATTCAGTACTTC
CASSVDWDTLLAKNIQYF
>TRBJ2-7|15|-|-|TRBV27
TGTGCCAGCAGTTTCTCCTGGGCCCCGGATGACGAGCAGTACTTC
CASSFSWAPDDEQYF
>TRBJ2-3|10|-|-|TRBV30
TGTGCGGGGAAGGTAGATACGCAGTATTTT
CAGKVDTQYF
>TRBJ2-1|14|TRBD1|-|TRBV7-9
TGTGCCAGCAGCACCCGACAGGGACACAATGAGCAGTTCTTC
CASSTRQGHNEQFF
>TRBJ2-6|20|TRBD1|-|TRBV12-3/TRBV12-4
TGTGCCAGCAGTTCGAAAACTGGACAGGGGGAGGGATCTGGGGCCAACGTCCTGACTTTC
CASSSKTGQGEGSGANVLTF
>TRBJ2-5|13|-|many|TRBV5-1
TGTGCCAGCAGTTTAGGGTTACAAGAGACCCAGTACTTC
CASSLGLQETQYF
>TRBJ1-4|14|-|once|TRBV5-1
TGCGCCAGCGGTCCGGACAGTTCCAATGAAAAACTGTTTTTT
CASGPDSSNEKLFF
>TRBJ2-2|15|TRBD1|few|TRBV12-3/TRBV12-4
TGTGCCAGCACCCAGAGGACAGGGTCGACCGGGGAGCTGTTTTTT
CASTQRTGSTGELFF
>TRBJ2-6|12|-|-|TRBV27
TGTGCCAGCGCCGCTGGGGCCAACGTCCTGACTTTC
CASAAGANVLTF
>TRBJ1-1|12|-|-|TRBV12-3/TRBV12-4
TGTGCCAGTGGGGGTCGTTCCACTGAAGCTTTCTTT
CASGGRSTEAFF
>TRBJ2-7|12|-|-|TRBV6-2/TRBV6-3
TGTGCCAGCAGTTATCTTACCTACGAGCAGTACTTC
CASSYLTYEQYF
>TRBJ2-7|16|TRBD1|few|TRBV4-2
TGTGCCAGCAGCCAACATTACAGGGGGATTAGCGACGAGCAGTACTTC
CASSQHYRGISDEQYF
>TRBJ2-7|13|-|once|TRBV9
TGTGCCAGCAGCGTAGAGGGACGGAGCGAGCAGTACTTC
CASSVEGRSEQYF
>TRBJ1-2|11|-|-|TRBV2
TGTGCCAGCAGTGTTAATTGGGGCTACACCTTC
CASSVNWGYTF
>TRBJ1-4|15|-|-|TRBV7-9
TGTGCCAGCAGCTTAGAATCGGGAGTAGGTGAAAAACTGTTTTTT
CASSLESGVGEKLFF
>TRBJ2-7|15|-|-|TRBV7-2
TGTGCCAGCAGCTTAGGACTAGAAACGCGCTACGAGCAGTACTTC
CASSLGLETRYEQYF
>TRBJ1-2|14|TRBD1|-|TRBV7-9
TGTGCCAGCATTGGACAGGGGGTTGTCTATGGCTACACCTTC
CASIGQGVVYGYTF
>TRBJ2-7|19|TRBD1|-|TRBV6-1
TGTGCCAGCAGAGCCACAGGGACAGGGTTCCCTAGACCCTACTACGAGCAGTACTTC
CASRATGTGFPRPYYEQYF
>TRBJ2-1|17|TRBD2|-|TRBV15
TGTGCCACCAGCACCTCCCTACTAGCGGGGGCCAGCAATGAGCAGTTCTTC
CATSTSLLAGASNEQFF
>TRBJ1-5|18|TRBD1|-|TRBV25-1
TGTGCCAGCAGTGACCTTCCCGGGACAGATCATAGCAATCAGCCCCAGCATTTT
CASSDLPGTDHSNQPQHF
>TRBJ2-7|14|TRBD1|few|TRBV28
TGTGCCAGCAGTTTCCACAGGGGGACCTACGAGCAGTACTTC
CASSFHRGTYEQYF
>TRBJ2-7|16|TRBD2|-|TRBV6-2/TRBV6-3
TGTGCCAGCAGTTACCGTGGCGGGGGGGCCTACAATGAGCAGTACTTC
CASSYRGGGAYNEQYF
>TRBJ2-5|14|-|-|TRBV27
TGTGCCAGCAGTGTCGGGGGCTACCGTGAGACCCAGTACTTC
CASSVGGYRETQYF
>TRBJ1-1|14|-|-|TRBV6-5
TGTGCCAGCAGTTACTCGGAGGGGCCCACTGAAGCTTTCTTT
CASSYSEGPTEAFF
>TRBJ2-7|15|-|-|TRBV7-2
TGTGCCAGCAGCTTTAGGAGTATGGGGGCCGGCGAGCAGTACTTC
CASSFRSMGAGEQYF
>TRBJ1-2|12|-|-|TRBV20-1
TGCAGTGCTAGTTTGGACCTTCGGCGCTACACCTTC
CSASLDLRRYTF
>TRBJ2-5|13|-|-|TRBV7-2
TGTGCCAGCAGCCTAATTCAAGGAGAGACCCAGTACTTC
CASSLIQGETQYF
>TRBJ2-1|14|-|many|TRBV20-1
TGCAGTGTGGAGGGGGAGCTAACCTACAATGAGCAGTTCTTC
CSVEGELTYNEQFF
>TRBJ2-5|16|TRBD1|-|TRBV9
TGTGCCAGCAGCGTAGGGTACAGGGGGCTGCAAGAGACCCAGTACTTC
CASSVGYRGLQETQYF
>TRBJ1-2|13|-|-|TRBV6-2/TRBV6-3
TGTGCCAGCATCGGGATACCCGACTTTGGCTACACCTTC
CASIGIPDFGYTF
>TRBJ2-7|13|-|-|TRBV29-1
TGCAGCGTTGTTCAACATAGCTCCTACGAGCAGTACTTC
CSVVQHSSYEQYF
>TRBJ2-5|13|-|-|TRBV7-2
TGTGCCAGCATCCCCCGGGACAAAGAGACCCAGTACTTC
CASIPRDKETQYF
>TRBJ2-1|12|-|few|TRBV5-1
TGCGCCAGCAGCTTGGGCCGGGCCCTCCTGTTCTTC
CASSLGRALLFF
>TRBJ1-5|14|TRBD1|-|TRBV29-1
TGCAGCGTGGGGACAGAGGGTAGCAATCAGCCCCAGCATTTT
CSVGTEGSNQPQHF
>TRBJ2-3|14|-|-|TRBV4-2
TGTGCCAGCAGCCAACCAGAGGCAGAAGATACGCAGTATTTT
CASSQPEAEDTQYF
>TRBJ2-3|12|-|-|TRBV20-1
TGCAGTGCTATACCAAGCACAGATACGCAGTATTTT
CSAIPSTDTQYF
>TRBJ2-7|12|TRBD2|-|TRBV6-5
TGTCCGGGGGGAAGGGAAAGCTACGAGCAGTACTTC
CPGGRESYEQYF
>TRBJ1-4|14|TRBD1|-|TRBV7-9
TGTGCCAGCGGTCCGGGACAGGGGGACGAAAAACTGTTTTTT
CASGPGQGDEKLFF